This T cell receptor beta chain appears in the sequencing data of a study of T cell repertoires in cytomegalovirus infection (dated by TCRdb to 2018 to 2020). Notes on the research overall: The peptide stimulations were aimed at well-studied HLA-B-restricted epitopes as well as recently identified HLA-C-restricted CMV epitopes, whose presentation resists viral immunomodulation. The HLA type of each donor mattered for the analysis, because public TCR beta signatures pointed to carriage of CMV infection along with the matching HLA type. Overall study outcomes, separate from this receptor: Carriers of CMV infection plus the relevant HLA type were discriminated by the cumulative frequency of public TCR beta family members in the study cohort and in an independent 352-donor cohort. The ex vivo response was dominated by HLA-C-restricted CMV-specific TCR beta clonotypes, and the single most frequent clonotype in two of eight donors was supplied by these HLA-C-restricted clonotypes.

What this sample's treatment or condition label stands for: in vitro stimulation with specific CMV peptide epitopes to enrich CMV-specific T cells. Sequencing relied on an Illumina HiSeq 1500. TCRdb redid the processing of the public reads, applying fastp at Q25 and MiXCR, and retained in-frame beta chains. Each record represents a unique CDR3 protein, reported with the most common genes and DNA among its rows. For this sample there are roughly 500,000 distinct CDR3 sequences; around 30% appear just once. The leading ten clones occupy 17% of the sample. Reading from cysteine to phenylalanine, the CDR3 counts 15 amino acids. Only CDR3 DNA is held: 45 bases, read in frame from base 1. Trimming removed 6 bases from V and 7 bases from J; the gene matches leave 11 bases unexplained. A few counts support this clonotype. The antigen it binds to is not known. Base-call qualities are not available, and no considerably larger clone is one nucleotide away.

The chain is made from TRBV12-3 or TRBV12-4 and TRBJ2-2; TRBD2 aligns with 7 central bases. Source: cultured PBMCs, taken from culture after CMV antigen stimulation. The clonotype was recovered from a human donor in good health (CMV status not recorded). Some clones in this sample may be carry-over from other donors' samples. The CDR3 region has the sequence CASRMRTSLIGELFF. The base sequence is TGTGCCAGCAGAATGAGGACTAGTCTTATCGGGGAGCTGTTTTTT.